Listed below are T cell receptor beta chains from one sample, sequenced in a study of identical twins. Each CDR3 protein is one row after TCRdb ran MiXCR on the 5' RACE reads. Among around 570,000 distinct CDR3 sequences listed, roughly 9.5% were seen once. These same records also appear under a second study, on yellow fever vaccine responses in identical twins.

Sequenced: PBMCs. These receptors all stem from a woman aged 18 to 35 in good health. CDR3s include the opening cysteine and the closing phenylalanine or tryptophan. D genes are given only for firm matches. The size field is filled for only some rows; it gives once, few, many or a size class.

cdr3_aa	cdr3_nt	v_call	j_call	d_call	clone_size
CASSFRAGVTNEQFF	TGTGCCAGCAGCTTTCGGGCAGGGGTGACCAATGAGCAGTTCTTC	TRBV11-2	TRBJ2-1	NA	NA
CASSQDAGAEQYF	TGCGCCAGCAGCCAAGACGCAGGGGCCGAGCAGTACTTC	TRBV4-3	TRBJ2-7	NA	few
CASSPRYRGSSYNEQFF	TGTGCCAGCAGTCCCAGGTACAGGGGGAGCTCCTACAATGAGCAGTTCTTC	TRBV28	TRBJ2-1	TRBD1	few
CAISPDRAEQYF	TGTGCCATCAGCCCGGACAGGGCCGAGCAGTACTTC	TRBV10-3	TRBJ2-7	TRBD1	NA
CASSVERTYGYTF	TGTGCCAGCAGCGTCGAACGGACTTATGGCTACACCTTC	TRBV11-2	TRBJ1-2	NA	many
CSVRDLPTGELFF	TGCAGCGTTCGGGACTTACCGACCGGGGAGCTGTTTTTT	TRBV29-1	TRBJ2-2	NA	many
CSVDGGTEAFF	TGCAGCGTTGATGGAGGGACTGAAGCTTTCTTT	TRBV29-1	TRBJ1-1	NA	many
CASREGNNYGYTF	TGTGCCAGCAGGGAGGGAAATAACTATGGCTACACCTTC	TRBV28	TRBJ1-2	NA	many
CASSLVHSIIDEQYF	TGTGCCAGCAGCTTGGTTCACAGTATAATAGACGAGCAGTACTTC	TRBV5-6	TRBJ2-7	NA	few
CSVVTGLQGYTF	TGCAGCGTTGTGACAGGCCTGCAAGGCTACACCTTC	TRBV29-1	TRBJ1-2	NA	many
CASTPSFWTSTYTDTQYF	TGTGCCAGCACGCCCTCATTCTGGACTAGCACATACACAGATACGCAGTATTTT	TRBV2	TRBJ2-3	TRBD2	few
CASSPRTGEYTGELFF	TGTGCCAGCAGCCCGAGGACAGGGGAGTACACCGGGGAGCTGTTTTTT	TRBV7-9	TRBJ2-2	TRBD1	few
CASSQAIPIAGVDTQYF	TGCGCCAGCAGCCAAGCGATCCCTATAGCGGGAGTAGATACGCAGTATTTT	TRBV4-3	TRBJ2-3	TRBD2	NA
CSARRVSGANVLTF	TGCAGTGCTAGGAGGGTATCTGGGGCCAACGTCCTGACTTTC	TRBV20-1	TRBJ2-6	NA	NA
CASSPGLTGEGYTF	TGTGCCAGCAGCCCAGGATTAACAGGGGAAGGCTACACCTTC	TRBV5-6	TRBJ1-2	TRBD1	NA
CSARGLREWHEQYF	TGCAGTGCTAGAGGCCTCCGGGAGTGGCACGAGCAGTACTTC	TRBV20-1	TRBJ2-7	NA	many
CASSSLARGTGELFF	TGTGCCAGCAGTTCCCTAGCTAGGGGCACCGGGGAGCTGTTTTTT	TRBV27	TRBJ2-2	NA	NA
CASSQAQGSAYNEQFF	TGCGCCAGCAGCCAAGCACAAGGCAGTGCCTACAATGAGCAGTTCTTC	TRBV4-3	TRBJ2-1	NA	NA
CASSPSGRRYTDTQYF	TGCGCCAGCAGCCCCTCGGGGCGGAGGTACACAGATACGCAGTATTTT	TRBV5-1	TRBJ2-3	NA	many
CSVEPRRTDTQYF	TGCAGCGTTGAACCGCGTAGAACAGATACGCAGTATTTT	TRBV29-1	TRBJ2-3	NA	NA
CASSPLAGVFETQYF	TGTGCCAGCAGCCCTTTAGCGGGGGTCTTTGAGACCCAGTACTTC	TRBV7-2	TRBJ2-5	TRBD2	few
CASSLVLANEQFF	TGCGCCAGCAGCTTGGTTTTAGCCAATGAGCAGTTCTTC	TRBV5-1	TRBJ2-1	NA	many
CASTASGQLSSYNSPLHF	TGTGCCAGCACTGCCTCCGGACAGTTGAGCTCCTATAATTCACCCCTCCACTTT	TRBV25-1	TRBJ1-6	NA	NA
CASSYSGGETQYF	TGTGCCAGCAGTTACTCGGGCGGAGAGACCCAGTACTTC	TRBV6-2/TRBV6-3	TRBJ2-5	NA	few
CAISAPFEVTADTQYF	TGTGCCATCAGTGCCCCTTTTGAGGTGACGGCCGATACGCAGTATTTT	TRBV10-3	TRBJ2-3	NA	NA
CASSHGTGAGTDTQYF	TGTGCCAGCAGCCATGGGACAGGGGCGGGTACAGATACGCAGTATTTT	TRBV3-1	TRBJ2-3	TRBD1	NA
CASSSELTSGRTTDTQYF	TGTGCCAGCAGTTCCGAACTCACTAGCGGGAGAACCACAGATACGCAGTATTTT	TRBV6-2/TRBV6-3	TRBJ2-3	TRBD2	few
CSARRGSSQPQHF	TGCAGTGCTCGGAGGGGAAGTAGTCAGCCCCAGCATTTT	TRBV20-1	TRBJ1-5	NA	NA
CASSLDSLPPNEQFF	TGTGCCAGCAGTTTAGACAGTCTCCCCCCCAATGAGCAGTTCTTC	TRBV12-3/TRBV12-4	TRBJ2-1	NA	many
CASSLAETSTDTQYF	TGTGCCAGCAGTTTAGCGGAGACTAGCACAGATACGCAGTATTTT	TRBV12-3/TRBV12-4	TRBJ2-3	NA	many
CASSDLGGAYNEQFF	TGTGCCAGCAGCGACTTAGGGGGGGCCTACAATGAGCAGTTCTTC	TRBV7-2	TRBJ2-1	NA	many
CASSWDRASYEQYF	TGTGCCAGCTCTTGGGACAGGGCCTCCTACGAGCAGTACTTC	TRBV18	TRBJ2-7	TRBD1	NA
CRIGRSNQPQHF	TGCAGAATAGGACGGAGCAATCAGCCCCAGCATTTT	TRBV20-1	TRBJ1-5	NA	many
CAISEPYGPYEQYF	TGTGCCATCAGTGAGCCTTACGGGCCCTACGAGCAGTACTTC	TRBV10-3	TRBJ2-7	NA	NA
CSVGGMRGTYEQYF	TGCAGCGTGGGGGGGATGAGAGGAACCTACGAGCAGTACTTC	TRBV29-1	TRBJ2-7	TRBD2	NA
CSASEGTYNEQFF	TGCAGTGCTAGTGAGGGAACCTACAATGAGCAGTTCTTC	TRBV20-1	TRBJ2-1	NA	few
CSAITRTDTQYF	TGCAGTGCTATCACTAGAACAGATACGCAGTATTTT	TRBV20-1	TRBJ2-3	NA	many
CASYSLSTDTQYF	TGTGCCAGCTATTCCCTGAGCACAGATACGCAGTATTTT	TRBV27	TRBJ2-3	NA	many
CASSKGQLDQPQHF	TGCGCCAGCAGCAAGGGACAGCTAGATCAGCCCCAGCATTTT	TRBV5-1	TRBJ1-5	TRBD1	NA
CAPRASDQPQHF	TGTGCCCCCAGGGCTTCGGATCAGCCCCAGCATTTT	TRBV19	TRBJ1-5	NA	NA
CASSPHGTGEAEQYF	TGTGCCAGCAGCCCACACGGGACAGGGGAGGCCGAGCAGTACTTC	TRBV7-9	TRBJ2-7	TRBD1	NA
CASGLGGPGELFF	TGTGCTAGTGGATTGGGGGGTCCCGGGGAGCTGTTTTTT	TRBV12-5	TRBJ2-2	NA	few
CASSSQDREDTQYF	TGTGCCAGCAGCTCTCAGGACAGGGAAGATACGCAGTATTTT	TRBV7-9	TRBJ2-3	TRBD1	many
CASSWTKTGDGYTF	TGCGCCAGCAGCTGGACCAAGACAGGGGATGGCTACACCTTC	TRBV5-1	TRBJ1-2	TRBD1	many
CASSTTGGSTDTQYF	TGTGCCAGCAGCACCACAGGGGGGAGCACAGATACGCAGTATTTT	TRBV7-9	TRBJ2-3	TRBD1	few
CASSSRTGAIPGEQFF	TGTGCCAGCAGTTCCCGGACAGGGGCCATCCCAGGTGAGCAGTTCTTC	TRBV28	TRBJ2-1	TRBD1	few
CASSPGWGTAAYEQYF	TGTGCCAGCAGCCCTGGTTGGGGGACAGCGGCCTACGAGCAGTACTTC	TRBV11-1	TRBJ2-7	TRBD1	many
CSASAGGSTDTQYF	TGCAGTGCTAGCGCGGGGGGGAGCACAGATACGCAGTATTTT	TRBV20-1	TRBJ2-3	TRBD2	many
CASSGFRDIQYF	TGTGCCAGCAGCGGATTTAGGGACATTCAGTACTTC	TRBV28	TRBJ2-4	NA	NA
CASSQHDRGGELFF	TGTGCCAGCAGCCAGCATGACAGAGGCGGGGAGCTGTTTTTT	TRBV4-2	TRBJ2-2	NA	many
CASSHTGGQTYEQYF	TGTGCCAGCAGCCACACAGGGGGCCAAACCTACGAGCAGTACTTC	TRBV6-1	TRBJ2-7	TRBD1	NA
CASIRQGVGQPQHF	TGTGCCAGCATCAGGCAGGGTGTGGGTCAGCCCCAGCATTTT	TRBV6-7	TRBJ1-5	NA	few
CASSRLVQETQYF	TGTGCCAGCAGCAGACTAGTTCAAGAGACCCAGTACTTC	TRBV7-2	TRBJ2-5	NA	NA
CASMKLATNEKLFF	TGTGCCAGCATGAAGCTAGCAACTAATGAAAAACTGTTTTTT	TRBV2	TRBJ1-4	NA	NA
CASSFLKRAGPKGGTDTQYF	TGTGCCAGCAGCTTTTTGAAGCGAGCGGGGCCTAAGGGTGGCACAGATACGCAGTATTTT	TRBV11-2	TRBJ2-3	TRBD2	few
CSARDLTSGGVDTQYF	TGCAGTGCTAGAGATCTAACTAGCGGGGGGGTTGATACGCAGTATTTT	TRBV20-1	TRBJ2-3	TRBD2	NA
CASSSWTGNTEAFF	TGTGCCAGCAGTTCCTGGACAGGGAACACTGAAGCTTTCTTT	TRBV12-3/TRBV12-4	TRBJ1-1	TRBD1	NA
CASSHDRDRGPSGANVLTF	TGTGCCAGCAGCCACGACCGGGACAGGGGGCCGTCTGGGGCCAACGTCCTGACTTTC	TRBV11-1	TRBJ2-6	TRBD1	NA